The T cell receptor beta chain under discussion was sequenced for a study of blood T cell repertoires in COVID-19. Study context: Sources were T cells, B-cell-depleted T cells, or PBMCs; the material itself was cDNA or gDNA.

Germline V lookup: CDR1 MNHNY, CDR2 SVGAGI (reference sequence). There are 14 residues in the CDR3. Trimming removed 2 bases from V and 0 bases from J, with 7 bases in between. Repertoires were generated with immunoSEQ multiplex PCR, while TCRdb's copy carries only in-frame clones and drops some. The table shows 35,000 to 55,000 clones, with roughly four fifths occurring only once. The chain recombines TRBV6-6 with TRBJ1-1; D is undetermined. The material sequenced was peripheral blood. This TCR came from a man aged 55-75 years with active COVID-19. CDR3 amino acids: CASSYAEMNTEAFF. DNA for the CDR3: TGTGCCAGCAGTTACGCGGAGATGAACACTGAAGCTTTCTTT.